Reported below is one T cell receptor (beta chain). What it binds is unknown. Trimming took off 6 bases at V and 2 bases at J, with 16 bases between the two ends. The CDR3 length is 15 residues. Quantitative 5'-RACE with molecular barcodes produced the TCR beta libraries. TCRdb recomputed calls from the 5' RACE reads with MiXCR, one row per CDR3 protein. The sample yields 210,000 or so distinct CDR3 sequences, roughly 26% seen once. The sample comes from a study of CD8 T cells in ankylosing spondylitis. Study findings and constraints: As for the disease-linked clones, they showed a CD8+ phenotype and occurred at relatively low frequencies in peripheral blood. There was reportedly significant enrichment of clones that were disease-linked in matched ankylosing spondylitis synovial fluid. A TCR beta motif of about eight highly homologous variants appeared characteristic of ankylosing spondylitis blood.

The material sequenced was blood, either unsorted or a sorted T cell fraction (not recorded which). The genes are TRBV12-3 or TRBV12-4 and TRBJ2-5; tentative D call: TRBD1 (6 bases). This receptor was identified in a male donor with ankylosing spondylitis or in good health (not recorded which). In DNA form, the CDR3 reads TGTGCCAGCAGCCAGGGACAAGTGGTTCAAGAGACCCAGTACTTC. Its protein product is CASSQGQVVQETQYF.